The TCR beta chain described here comes from a study of blood T cell repertoires in COVID-19. V lost 3 bases to trimming and J lost 6 bases, with 6 bases between them. CDR1 and CDR2 (germline): WNHNN, SYGVQD (reference sequence). The length of the CDR3 is 12 residues. The table came from immunoSEQ multiplex PCR; TCRdb's copy has only in-frame clones and leaves some out. This repertoire shows about 220,000 clones, approximately 80% found once; its top ten account for 4.5% to 5.5%. The source is a woman aged 60-75 years who had recovered from COVID-19. This chain links TRBV10-1 with TRBJ2-1; D is ambiguous. Material for sequencing was peripheral blood. CDR3 region: CASSESSNEQFF. In DNA form, the CDR3 reads TGCGCCAGCAGTGAAAGTAGCAATGAGCAGTTCTTC.